Below are 3 T cell receptor beta chains sequenced from a single sample in a study of cytomegalovirus exposure and HLA in healthy donors. Amplification used 60 Vbeta primers and 13 Jbeta primers. Libraries were prepared by immunoSEQ multiplex PCR; TCRdb keeps only in-frame clonotypes and omits some of them. The sample lists 95,000 to 150,000 clones, around 69% occurring once. The sequencing input was PBMCs. These receptors were obtained from a woman aged 40 to 50 in good health and CMV-seropositive.

The J gene is TRBJ1-4, the V gene TRBV4-2; D is perhaps TRBD1 (6 bases). The CDR3 covers 17 residues. V was cut by 1 base and J by 7 bases, with 19 bases left in between. Germline loops: CDR1 LGHNA, CDR2 YNFKEQ. The chain's CDR3 is CASSQGGGPRGSEKLFF. The CDR3 DNA is TGTGCCAGCAGCCAAGGGGGAGGGCCCAGGGGTAGTGAAAAACTGTTTTTT.

The chain's CDR3 is CSVGQEVKGYTF. DNA of the CDR3: TGCAGCGTTGGACAGGAGGTTAAGGGCTACACCTTC. The chain is built from TRBV29-1 and TRBJ1-2; D is perhaps TRBD1 (6 bases). Looked up from germline, CDR1 is SQVTM and CDR2 is ANQGSEA. The V end was cut by 4 bases, the J end by 8 bases, with 14 bases between. This CDR3 has 12 residues.

V is TRBV6-5 and J is TRBJ1-2, with a possible D match to TRBD1 (6 bases). Germline V gene lookup returns CDR1 MNHEY and CDR2 SVGAGI. The CDR3 is made up of 16 amino acids. The germline V and J ends were trimmed by 2 bases and 1 base, with 14 bases remaining between them. Written as DNA, the CDR3 is TGTGCCAGCAGTTACCGGGACAAACATATTAACTATGGCTACACCTTC. Amino acids: CASSYRDKHINYGYTF.